This TCR beta chain originates from a study of blood T cell repertoires in COVID-19. Donors in Cohort 3 counted as recovered after two negative PCRs, clearance, or symptom resolution. Germline trimming cut 1 base from V and 5 bases from J; bases unmatched to any gene: 8. CDR3 length: 16 amino acids. In germline, CDR1 is MNHNY, CDR2 SVGAGI (reference sequence). Assay used: immunoSEQ multiplex PCR; TCRdb lists only in-frame clones, some missing. The sample has about 210,000 clones, about 90% seen once. The receptor comes from a man aged 25-40 years who had recovered from COVID-19. Input material: PBMCs or T cells enriched from blood (not recorded which). The chain is built from TRBV6-6 and TRBJ1-1, with 9 nucleotides matching TRBD1. CDR3 residues: CASSYLPGQGGTEAFF. Here the CDR3 DNA reads TGTGCCAGCAGTTACTTGCCGGGACAGGGAGGGACTGAAGCTTTCTTT.